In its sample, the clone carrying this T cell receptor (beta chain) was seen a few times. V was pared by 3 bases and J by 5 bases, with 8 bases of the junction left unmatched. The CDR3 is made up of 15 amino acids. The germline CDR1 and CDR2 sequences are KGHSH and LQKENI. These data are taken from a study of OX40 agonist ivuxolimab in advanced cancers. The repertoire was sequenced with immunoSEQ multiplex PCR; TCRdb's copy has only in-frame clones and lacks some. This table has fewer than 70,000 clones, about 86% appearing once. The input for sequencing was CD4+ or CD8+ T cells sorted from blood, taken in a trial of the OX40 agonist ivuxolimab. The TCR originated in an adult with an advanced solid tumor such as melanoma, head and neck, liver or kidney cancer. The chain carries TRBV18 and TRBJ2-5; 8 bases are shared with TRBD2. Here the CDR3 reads CASSPGLAGEETQYF. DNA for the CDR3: TGTGCCAGCTCACCCGGACTAGCTGGAGAGGAGACCCAGTACTTC. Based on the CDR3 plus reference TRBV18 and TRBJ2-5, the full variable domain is NAGVMQNPRHLVRRRGQEARLRCSPMKGHSHVYWYRQLPEEGLKFMVYLQKENIIDESGMPKERFSAEFPKEGPSILRIQQVVRGDSAAYFCASSPGLAGEETQYFGPGTRLLVL.